This T cell receptor beta chain was observed in a study of cytomegalovirus exposure and HLA in healthy donors. Study as a whole: Of approximately 400 genotyped donors, approximately 80% clustered with self-reported Caucasian donors.

Both 60 Vbeta primers and 13 Jbeta primers went into the PCR. Repertoires were generated with immunoSEQ multiplex PCR, while TCRdb's copy carries only in-frame clones and drops some. The table shows tens of thousands of clones, with roughly 70% occurring only once. Whole-study findings and limits: The study labeled 150 to 200 TCR beta chains cytomegalovirus-associated. Most of the TCR beta V segments (in an earlier analysis) were productive either about 90% or about 30% of the time.

The CDR3 is 13 amino acids. Germline V gene lookup returns CDR1 SGHTS and CDR2 YDEGEE. The V end lost 6 bases, the J end lost 6 bases, and 15 bases lay between the germline ends. The sample holds one count of this clone. As yet, its antigen is unknown. The chain has TRBV5-8 and TRBJ1-1; no definite D call. Sequenced sample: PBMCs. This clonotype was obtained from a man between 60 and 70 years old in good health and CMV-seropositive. The CDR3 sequence: CASIPWQVPEAFF. Here the CDR3 DNA reads TGTGCCAGCATCCCCTGGCAGGTGCCTGAAGCTTTCTTT.